This T cell receptor (beta chain) is from a study of blood T cell repertoires in COVID-19. Study information: Donors in the United States, Italy and Spain gave samples during acute or convalescent COVID-19. T cells, B-cell-depleted T cells, or PBMCs supplied cDNA or gDNA.

Participants spanned ages about 18 to 100 years and resided in around 25 US areas. Methods used by the authors: Amplification with reference gene primers provided the estimates of nucleated cell counts. This table comes from immunoSEQ multiplex PCR, and its TCRdb copy is limited to in-frame clones, with some not included. V, J and clone size derive from that table, while D and trimming were established from the DNA sequence. The repertoire includes about 210,000 clones, roughly 91% of them detected once, and about 7% sits in the top ten. Germline-derived CDR1 and CDR2 are SGHVS and FQNEAQ. CDR3 length: 13 amino acids. V lost 3 bases and J lost 5, with 10 bases in between.

The material sequenced was PBMCs or T cells enriched from blood (not recorded which). This TCR was sampled from a man under 40 in a cohort exposed to, infected with or recovered from COVID-19 (not recorded which). The gene calls are TRBV7-8 and TRBJ1-2, with a tentative D call TRBD1 (5 bases). CDR3 bases: TGTGCCAGCAGCTTCGGGGGTGGGTATGGCTACACCTTC. Translation gives CASSFGGGYGYTF.